The T cell receptor (beta chain) described here comes from a study of blood T cell repertoires in COVID-19. Study information: COVID-19 samples, acute and convalescent, were from the United States, Italy and Spain.

V lost 3 bases to trimming and J lost 2 bases; unmatched junction nucleotides: 3. The CDR3 runs 14 residues. Per germline, CDR1 LNHDA and CDR2 SQIVND (reference sequence). Participants were aged roughly 18 to 89 years from approximately 24 US areas. Two consecutive negative NP/OP PCR tests, clearance, or resolved symptoms defined Cohort 3 recovery. As originally analysed: The authors estimated nucleated cell counts from reference gene primer amplification. TCRdb's copy holds only in-frame clones and misses some; the assay was immunoSEQ multiplex PCR. V and J calls and clone size are as listed in that table; D and trimming were resolved from the DNA. This sample has under 300,000 clones, with 65% to 85% found just once.

This rearrangement joins TRBV19 to TRBJ1-2; 7 bases agree with TRBD1. Sequencing was carried out using PBMCs or T cells enriched from blood (not recorded which). The source of this sequence is a man aged 45-65 years who had recovered from COVID-19. The CDR3 DNA reads TGTGCCAGTAGTATGGAACAGGGGAACTATGGCTACACCTTC. Its protein product is CASSMEQGNYGYTF.